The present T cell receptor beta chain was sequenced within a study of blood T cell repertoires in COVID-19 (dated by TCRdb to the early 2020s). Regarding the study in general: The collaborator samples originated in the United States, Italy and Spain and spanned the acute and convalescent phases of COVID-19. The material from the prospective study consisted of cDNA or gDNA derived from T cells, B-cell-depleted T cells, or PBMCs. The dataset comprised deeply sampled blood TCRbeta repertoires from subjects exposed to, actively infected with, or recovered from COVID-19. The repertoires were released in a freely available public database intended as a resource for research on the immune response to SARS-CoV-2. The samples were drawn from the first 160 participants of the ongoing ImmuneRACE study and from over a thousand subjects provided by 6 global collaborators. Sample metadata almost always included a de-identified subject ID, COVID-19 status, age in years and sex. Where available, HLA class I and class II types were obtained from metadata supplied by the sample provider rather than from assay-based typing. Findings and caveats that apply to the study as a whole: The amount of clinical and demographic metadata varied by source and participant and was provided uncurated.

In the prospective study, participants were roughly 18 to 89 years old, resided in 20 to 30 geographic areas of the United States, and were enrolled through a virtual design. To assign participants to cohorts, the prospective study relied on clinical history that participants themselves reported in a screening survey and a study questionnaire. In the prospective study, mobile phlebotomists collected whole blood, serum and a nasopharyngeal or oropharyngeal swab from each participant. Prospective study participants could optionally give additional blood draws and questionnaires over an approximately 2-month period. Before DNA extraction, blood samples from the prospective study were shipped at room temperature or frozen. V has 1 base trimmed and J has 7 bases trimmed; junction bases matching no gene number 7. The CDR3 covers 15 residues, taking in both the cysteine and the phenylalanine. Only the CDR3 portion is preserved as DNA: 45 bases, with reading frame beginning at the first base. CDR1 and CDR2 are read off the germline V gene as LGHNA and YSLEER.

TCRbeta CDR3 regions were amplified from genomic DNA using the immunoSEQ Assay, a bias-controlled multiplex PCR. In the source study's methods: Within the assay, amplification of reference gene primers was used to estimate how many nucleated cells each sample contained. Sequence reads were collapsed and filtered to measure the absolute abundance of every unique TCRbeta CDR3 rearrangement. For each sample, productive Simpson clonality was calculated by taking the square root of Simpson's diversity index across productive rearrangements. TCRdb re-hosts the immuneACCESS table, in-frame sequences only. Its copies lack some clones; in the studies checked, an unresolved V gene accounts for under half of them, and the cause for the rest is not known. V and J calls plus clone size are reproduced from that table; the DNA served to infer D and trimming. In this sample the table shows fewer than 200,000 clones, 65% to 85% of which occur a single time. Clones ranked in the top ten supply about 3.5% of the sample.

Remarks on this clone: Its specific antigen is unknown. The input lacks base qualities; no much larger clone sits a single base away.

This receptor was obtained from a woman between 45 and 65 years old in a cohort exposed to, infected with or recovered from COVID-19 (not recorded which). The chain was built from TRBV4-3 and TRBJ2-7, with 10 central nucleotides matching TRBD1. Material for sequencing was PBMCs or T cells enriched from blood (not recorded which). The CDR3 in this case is CASSQVTGGSFEQYF. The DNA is TGCGCCAGCAGCCAAGTGACAGGGGGCAGTTTTGAGCAGTACTTC.